This TCR beta chain was sequenced for a study of T cells after yellow fever vaccination. A single record per CDR3 protein comes from TCRdb applying MiXCR to the 5' RACE reads. Counted here are just over 250,000 distinct CDR3 sequences, about 5.2% occurring once; the ten biggest clones make up around 3.3%. This clonotype was found a few times. Its specificity is not known. Study-wide results and limits: By day 5 rather than day 15, the secondary response had peaked, though it was weaker. Shared CD4/CD8 clonotypes were a small share, likely from convergent recombination. A large majority of primary-vaccination clones showed up again after the booster (about 97% CD4, roughly 88% CD8). Within FACS-sorted repertoires, abundant clonotypes contaminating from the bulk population could be present.

Sample: CD4+ T cells sorted from PBMCs, taken on the day of the yellow fever booster vaccination. The clonotype was recovered from a man between 18 and 35 years old who received the YFV17D yellow fever vaccine.

The CDR3 loop reads CSVVVRDHTGELFF. CDR3 in DNA: TGCAGCGTTGTAGTTCGGGACCACACCGGGGAGCTGTTTTTT. The rearrangement uses TRBV29-1 and TRBJ2-2; D tentatively reads TRBD1 or TRBD2 (5 bases each). The germline V and J ends were trimmed by 4 bases and 3 bases, with 12 bases remaining between them. Per germline, CDR1 SQVTM and CDR2 ANQGSEA. The CDR3 runs 14 residues.